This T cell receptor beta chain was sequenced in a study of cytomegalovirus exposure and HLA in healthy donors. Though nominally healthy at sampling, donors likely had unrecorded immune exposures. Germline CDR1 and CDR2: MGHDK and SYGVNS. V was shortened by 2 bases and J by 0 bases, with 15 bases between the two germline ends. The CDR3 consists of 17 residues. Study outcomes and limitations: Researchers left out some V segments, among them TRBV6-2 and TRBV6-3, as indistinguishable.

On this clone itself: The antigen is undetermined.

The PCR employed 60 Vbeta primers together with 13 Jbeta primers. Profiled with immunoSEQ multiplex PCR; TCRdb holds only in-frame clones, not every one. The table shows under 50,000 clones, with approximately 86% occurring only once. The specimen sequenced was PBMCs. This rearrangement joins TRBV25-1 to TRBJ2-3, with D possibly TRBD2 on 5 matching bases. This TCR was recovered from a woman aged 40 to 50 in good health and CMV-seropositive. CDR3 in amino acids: CASSEKGRDYSTDTQYF. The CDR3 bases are TGTGCCAGCAGTGAAAAAGGTCGGGATTACAGCACAGATACGCAGTATTTT. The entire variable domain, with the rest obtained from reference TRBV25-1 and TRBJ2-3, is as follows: EADIYQTPRYLVIGTGKKITLECSQTMGHDKMYWYQQDPGMELHLIHYSYGVNSTEKGDLSSESTVSRIRTEHFPLTLESARPSHTSQYLCASSEKGRDYSTDTQYFGPGTRLTVL.